Listed below are T cell receptor beta chains from one sample, sequenced in a study of response to subunit inactivated influenza vaccine. Using its own MiXCR run on the RT-PCR reads, TCRdb lists one record per CDR3 protein. Of a few hundred thousand distinct CDR3 sequences listed, 6% to 9% are singletons. The source material was PBMCs from blood, sampled about 23 months after vaccination. These receptors were collected from a man in his fifties or sixties who received an inactivated influenza vaccine. Each CDR3 is given with its conserved first and last residue.

J,V,CDR3
TRBJ2-1,TRBV5-1,CASSSGGNPYNEQFF
TRBJ1-6,TRBV3-1,CASSQAALDNSPLHF
TRBJ1-2,TRBV12-3/TRBV12-4,CASRTGVEGYTF
TRBJ2-2,TRBV9,CASSVGGLGNTGELFF
TRBJ1-1,TRBV10-3,CAIRRKPNTEAFF
TRBJ2-7,TRBV3-1,CASSQDSGTPYEQYF
TRBJ1-6,TRBV5-4,CASSLIGDSPLHF
TRBJ1-4,TRBV10-3,CAISEGRLNEKLFF
TRBJ2-3,TRBV20-1,CSAAGTSGSADTQYF
TRBJ2-2,TRBV7-6,CASSLKMGLGGELFF
TRBJ2-2,TRBV5-6,CASSVPGLADGGELFF
TRBJ1-1,TRBV6-2/TRBV6-3,CASSSRDRGLVYTEAFF
TRBJ1-1,TRBV7-6,CASSLDRDEAFF
TRBJ2-3,TRBV11-1,CASSADGLAGRSTDTQYF
TRBJ2-7,TRBV20-1,CSARDQLAGIFYEQYF
TRBJ2-5,TRBV15,CATSRRKPPETQYF
TRBJ1-3,TRBV11-2,CASSFDSSGNTIYF
TRBJ2-7,TRBV9,CASSVASGMAYEQYF
TRBJ2-2,TRBV15,CATSRDIQNTGELFF
TRBJ2-2,TRBV7-2,CASSFFAGGGAGELIF
TRBJ2-1,TRBV20-1,CSAPGRLAGYNEQFF
TRBJ2-7,TRBV7-9,CASSHALADSYEQYF
TRBJ1-2,TRBV20-1,CSARAYGYTF
TRBJ1-5,TRBV20-1,CSARAGNQPQHF
TRBJ2-4,TRBV4-2,CASSQAGQGGKNIQYF
TRBJ2-3,TRBV6-1,CASSERFADTQYF
TRBJ2-2,TRBV4-3,CASSQDFGGELFF
TRBJ2-2,TRBV12-3/TRBV12-4,CASSRTSGGAGELFF
TRBJ1-4,TRBV19,CATGPGQGRPNEKLFF
TRBJ2-2,TRBV4-2,CASSQFGRGGANTGELFF
TRBJ1-3,TRBV30,CAWCYRYSGNTIYF
TRBJ2-5,TRBV11-2,CASSLVSGMDQYF
TRBJ2-3,TRBV5-1,CASSLAQGADTQYF
TRBJ2-7,TRBV15,CATRSRDRVGEQYF
TRBJ1-5,TRBV6-2/TRBV6-3,CASRQGRNQPQHF
TRBJ2-3,TRBV7-2,CASSLADGFSTDTQYF
TRBJ1-2,TRBV10-3,CAIAGNGYTF
TRBJ2-7,TRBV7-8,CASTTRVGQYEQYF
TRBJ2-1,TRBV7-7,CASSFGPIGYNEQFF
TRBJ2-2,TRBV7-2,CASSRLAGRNTGELFF
TRBJ2-1,TRBV10-2,CASSRAGAGVEQFF